The 27 T cell receptor beta chains in this list originate from one sample, sequenced in a study of coeliac disease. Clones were read by immunoSEQ multiplex PCR, and TCRdb kept only the in-frame ones, dropping some. The sample has a few thousand clones; approximately 58% are singletons. Sequencing was carried out using intraepithelial lymphocytes from the gut. These receptors came from a man aged 55 to 70 with celiac disease on a gluten-free diet.

The chain employs TRBV27 and TRBJ2-7; TRBD1 might be the D (6 bases). CDR1 and CDR2 (germline): MNHEY, SMNVEV (reference sequence). The CDR3 extends over 16 amino acids. V was shortened by 5 bases and J by 2 bases, with 19 bases between the two germline ends. The CDR3 coding sequence is TGTGCCAGCAGTCCGACCACAGGGTACAGTCCCTACGAGCAGTACTTC. This sequence encodes CASSPTTGYSPYEQYF.

The genes are TRBV5-1 and TRBJ2-5; maybe TRBD1 (6 bases). The CDR3 covers 14 residues. Trimming took off 3 bases at V and 4 bases at J, with 13 bases between the two ends. CDR1 is SGHRS, CDR2 YFSETQ, per germline. CDR3 bases: TGCGCCAGCAGCTACCTCTCAGGGGTAGAGACCCAGTACTTC. It specifies CASSYLSGVETQYF.

V and J are TRBV9 and TRBJ2-2, with 13 bases identical to TRBD2. The CDR3 loop spans 21 amino acids. V lost 4 bases to trimming and J lost 7 bases; unmatched junction nucleotides: 22. Germline values: CDR1 SGDLS, CDR2 YYNGEE. The DNA of the CDR3 is TGTGCCAGCAGCACTAGGATAAATCACGGAGGGACTAGCGGGATCGGCGGGGAGCTGTTTTTT. Translation: CASSTRINHGGTSGIGGELFF.

V is TRBV7-8 and J is TRBJ1-1; TRBD1 matches at 7 bases. The CDR3 consists of 14 residues. V lost 2 bases, J lost 4 bases, and 4 bases stayed unmatched. The germline CDR1 and CDR2 sequences are SGHVS and FQNEAQ. The CDR3: CASSLKGGTTEAFF. CDR3 nucleotides: TGTGCCAGCAGCTTAAAAGGGGGCACCACTGAAGCTTTCTTT.

The gene calls are TRBV29-1 and TRBJ2-7, with TRBD1 as a possible D gene (6 bases). The CDR3 covers 14 residues. V lost 7 bases and J 2 bases, leaving 18 bases between the germline ends. Germline values: CDR1 SQVTM, CDR2 ANQGSEA. DNA of the CDR3: TGCAGCGCAGAAATTCGGACAGCTACCTACGAGCAGTACTTC. Translating gives CSAEIRTATYEQYF.

The table lists this clone with a few counts. The J gene is TRBJ2-1, the V gene TRBV9; TRBD2 agrees at 7 bases. The CDR3 sequence is 15 residues long. V was pared by 1 base and J by 5 bases, with 6 bases of the junction left unmatched. Germline V gene sequence: CDR1 SGDLS, CDR2 YYNGEE. The CDR3 coding sequence is TGTGCCAGCAGCGTATTGAGCGGGAAAAACAATGAGCAGTTCTTC. Translation gives CASSVLSGKNNEQFF.

CDR3 amino acids: CASSLSGLSYEQYF. DNA of the CDR3: TGCGCCAGCAGCTTATCCGGACTGTCCTACGAGCAGTACTTC. The chain recombines TRBV5-1 with TRBJ2-7; possibly TRBD2 for D (5 bases). Germline V gene data show CDR1 as SGHRS and CDR2 as YFSETQ. V was trimmed by 2 bases and J by 1 base, leaving 10 bases between them. There are 14 residues in the CDR3.

This clone has a handful of counts. CDR3 loop: CASSLRGQGFNEQFF. The CDR3 nucleotides are TGTGCCAGCAGCTTAAGGGGACAGGGTTTCAATGAGCAGTTCTTC. The rearrangement uses TRBV11-3 and TRBJ2-1; 9 positions match TRBD1. V shed 2 bases, J shed 6 bases, and the junction held 5 bases outside the gene matches. The V gene's germline CDR1 is SGHNT and CDR2 YENEEA. The CDR3 extends over 15 amino acids.

The chain employs TRBV7-2 and TRBJ2-7, with 10 bases fitting TRBD2. The CDR3 extends over 16 amino acids. CDR1 and CDR2 from the germline V gene are SGHTA and FQGNSA. The junction had 6 bases not matched to a gene; V was cut back by 3 bases and J by 1 base. CDR3 sequence: CASSFKIAGGSYEQYF. CDR3 in DNA: TGTGCCAGCAGCTTTAAAATAGCGGGAGGTTCCTACGAGCAGTACTTC.

CDR3 region: CASSYDRSSTNEKLFF. The CDR3 region has the DNA TGTGCCAGCAGCTACGACAGGTCCTCAACTAATGAAAAACTGTTTTTT. The chain joins TRBV11-1 to TRBJ1-4; weak D call: TRBD1 (6 bases). V was shortened by 4 bases and J by 0 bases, with 12 bases between the two germline ends. The CDR3 is made up of 16 amino acids. Germline V gene sequence: CDR1 SGHAT, CDR2 FQDESV (reference sequence).

The chain's CDR3 is CASSGLAGPSSYF. The CDR3, as DNA: TGTGCCAGCAGTGGACTAGCGGGGCCCTCCTCCTACTTC. This chain uses TRBV2 with TRBJ2-5, with 11 positions matching TRBD2. The CDR3 length is 13 residues. V lost 4 bases, J lost 14 bases, and 9 bases stayed unmatched. In germline, CDR1 is SNHLY, CDR2 FYNNEI.

The chain joins TRBV30 to TRBJ2-5; D unresolved. Germline V gene lookup returns CDR1 GTSNPN and CDR2 SVGIG (reference sequence). This CDR3 spans 11 amino acids. Trimming removed 0 bases at V and 5 bases at J, with 4 bases between. The CDR3 DNA is TGTGCCTGGAGTGTGGCTGAGACCCAGTACTTC. Residues: CAWSVAETQYF.

This chain links TRBV23-1 with TRBJ2-5; perhaps TRBD1 as D (6 bases). TRBV23-1 is classed as an ORF, of uncertain function. The CDR3 runs to 15 residues. The germline V and J ends were trimmed by 3 bases and 0 bases, with 11 bases remaining between them. In DNA, the CDR3 is TGCGCCAGCAGTCACTCGGACAGCTACCAAGAGACCCAGTACTTC. Its translation is CASSHSDSYQETQYF.

This chain joins TRBV11-1 and TRBJ2-5, with no clear D. Germline V gene data show CDR1 as SGHAT and CDR2 as FQDESV (reference sequence). The CDR3 is 14 residues long. Trimming took 0 bases from V and 1 from J, leaving 6 bases between them. CDR3 protein: CASSLAYFQETQYF. CDR3 coding DNA: TGTGCCAGCAGCTTAGCATACTTCCAAGAGACCCAGTACTTC.

The V call is TRBV28, the J call TRBJ1-1; D is unclear. With 5 bases removed from V and 2 bases from J, the gap between germline ends came to 9 bases. CDR1 is MDHEN, CDR2 SYDVKM, per germline. The CDR3 length is 13 residues. The CDR3 here is CASSPPLNTEAFF. The DNA of the CDR3 is TGTGCCAGCAGTCCCCCTTTAAACACTGAAGCTTTCTTT. The entire variable domain, with the rest obtained from reference TRBV28 and TRBJ1-1, is as follows: DVKVTQSSRYLVKRTGEKVFLECVQDMDHENMFWYRQDPGLGLRLIYFSYDVKMKEKGDIPEGYSVSREKKERFSLILESASTNQTSMYLCASSPPLNTEAFFGQGTRLTVV.

V is TRBV6-6 and J is TRBJ2-1; TRBD1 agrees at 7 bases. Germline CDR1 MNHNY, CDR2 SVGAGI (reference sequence). The CDR3 covers 14 residues. The J segment lost 11 bases and the V segment lost 2 bases, leaving 9 bases of the junction unmatched. The CDR3 reads CASSYERGQTKQFF. The CDR3 DNA follows: TGTGCCAGCAGTTACGAGAGGGGGCAAACAAAGCAGTTCTTC.

This chain links TRBV11-3 with TRBJ2-1, with a weak D call TRBD2 (6 bases). The V end was cut by 1 base, the J end by 5 bases, with 12 bases between. The CDR3 contains 15 residues. CDR1 SGHNT and CDR2 YENEEA come from the germline V gene. DNA of the CDR3: TGTGCCAGCAGCTTAGGCTCTAGCGTTCACAATGAGCAGTTCTTC. Translation gives CASSLGSSVHNEQFF.

J is TRBJ2-7 and V is TRBV14; TRBD1 agrees at 8 bases. The CDR3 is made up of 15 amino acids. The trim removed 3 bases at V and 0 bases at J, leaving 4 bases unmatched. Looked up from germline, CDR1 is SGHDN and CDR2 is FVKESK. CDR3 DNA: TGTGCCAGCAGCCAGACAGGGGCTGGCTCCTACGAGCAGTACTTC. It encodes CASSQTGAGSYEQYF.

The chain combines TRBV6-5 with TRBJ2-5, with D maybe TRBD1 (5 bases). CDR3 length: 14 amino acids. Per the germline V gene, CDR1 is MNHEY and CDR2 is SVGAGI. The V and J ends lost 2 bases and 4 bases respectively, with 11 bases between them. The CDR3 bases are TGTGCCAGCAGTTACCCCAGGGAAGGAGAGACCCAGTACTTC. Translation gives CASSYPREGETQYF.

This chain links TRBV19 with TRBJ2-7; TRBD1 agrees at 12 bases. V lost 5 bases and J lost 4; bases outside the gene matches: 9. The V gene's germline CDR1 is LNHDA and CDR2 SQIVND (reference sequence). The CDR3 runs to 16 residues. CDR3 in DNA: TGTGCCAGTAGTCCCCAAGGGACAGGGGGCCTTTACGAGCAGTACTTC. This sequence encodes CASSPQGTGGLYEQYF.

The chain couples TRBV7-4 to TRBJ1-1, with 9 bases aligning to TRBD1. The junction had 14 bases not matched to a gene; V was cut back by 3 bases and J by 3 bases. Per germline, CDR1 SGHVT and CDR2 SQSDAQ. The CDR3 totals 18 residues. CDR3 residues: CASSFYPPDRGGYTEAFF. Written as DNA, the CDR3 is TGTGCCAGCAGCTTCTACCCGCCGGACAGGGGAGGTTACACTGAAGCTTTCTTT.

This chain connects TRBV7-3 to TRBJ2-3; TRBD2 aligns across 7 bases. V gave up 5 bases and J gave up 4 bases; unmatched junction bases: 12. The CDR3 extends over 16 amino acids. CDR1 SGHTA and CDR2 FQGTGA come from the germline V gene. The CDR3 DNA is TGTGCCAGCAGCCTCTCTGGGGGGGGAGGGGCAGATACGCAGTATTTT. This gives the protein CASSLSGGGGADTQYF.

This clone came up a few times. The chain recombines TRBV18 with TRBJ2-6; 7 bases fit TRBD2. The CDR3 is 18 residues long. Unmatched junction bases numbered 8, after V lost 3 bases and J lost 0 bases. Germline values: CDR1 KGHSH, CDR2 LQKENI. CDR3 amino acids: CASSPIASGSSGANVLTF. The CDR3 DNA reads as TGTGCCAGCTCACCGATTGCTAGCGGCTCCTCTGGGGCCAACGTCCTGACTTTC.

This clone appeared once. The genes are TRBV27 and TRBJ2-5; 9 positions agree with TRBD1. Germline CDR1 reads MNHEY; CDR2 reads SMNVEV (reference sequence). CDR3 length: 17 amino acids. The J segment lost 2 bases and the V segment lost 7 bases, leaving 14 bases of the junction unmatched. Here the CDR3 reads CASTGQGPESVQETQYF. The CDR3 DNA sequence: TGTGCCAGCACCGGACAGGGGCCAGAGTCTGTGCAAGAGACCCAGTACTTC.

V usage is TRBV29-1 and J usage is TRBJ1-3; no clear D. This CDR3 has 16 residues. Between the trimmed V and J ends, which lost 0 bases and 0 bases, there was a span of 12 bases. Germline CDR1 and CDR2: SQVTM and ANQGSEA. The CDR3 DNA is TGCAGCGTTGAAGATGGCCAGGCGAGCTCTGGAAACACCATATATTTT. The encoded protein is CSVEDGQASSGNTIYF. The variable domain in full, completed from reference TRBV29-1 and TRBJ1-3, reads SAVISQKPSRDICQRGTSLTIQCQVDSQVTMMFWYRQQPGQSLTLIATANQGSEATYESGFVIDKFPISRPNLTFSTLTVSNMSPEDSSIYLCSVEDGQASSGNTIYFGEGSWLTVV.

This sequence joins TRBV11-2 and TRBJ1-5; 8 bases align to TRBD1. J gave up 6 bases and V 3 bases, and 10 bases lay outside the gene matches. The CDR3 runs 16 residues. CDR1 is SGHAT, CDR2 FQNNGV, per germline. The CDR3, as DNA: TGTGCCAGCAGCTTCGGGACAGGTCAGGTAGCTCAGCCCCAGCATTTT. Translating gives CASSFGTGQVAQPQHF.

The chain carries TRBV7-2 and TRBJ1-5; no clear D gene. Germline values: CDR1 SGHTA, CDR2 FQGNSA. The CDR3 sequence is 15 residues long. The V end was cut by 5 bases, the J end by 6 bases, with 17 bases between. The CDR3 DNA sequence: TGTGCCAGCAGCCCCGGGTGGTCTATCCCTCAGCCCCAGCATTTT. It encodes CASSPGWSIPQPQHF.